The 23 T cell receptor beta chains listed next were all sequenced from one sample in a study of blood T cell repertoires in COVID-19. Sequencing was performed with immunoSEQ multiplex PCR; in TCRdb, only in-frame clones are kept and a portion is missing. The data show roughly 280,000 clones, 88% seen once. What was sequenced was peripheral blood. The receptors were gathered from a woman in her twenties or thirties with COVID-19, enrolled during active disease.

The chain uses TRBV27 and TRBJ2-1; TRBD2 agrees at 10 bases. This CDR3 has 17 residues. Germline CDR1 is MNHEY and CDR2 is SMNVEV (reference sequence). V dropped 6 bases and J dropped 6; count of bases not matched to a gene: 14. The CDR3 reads CASSNNPLAGEGNEQFF. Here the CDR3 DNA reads TGTGCCAGCAGCAATAACCCCCTAGCGGGAGAGGGCAATGAGCAGTTCTTC.

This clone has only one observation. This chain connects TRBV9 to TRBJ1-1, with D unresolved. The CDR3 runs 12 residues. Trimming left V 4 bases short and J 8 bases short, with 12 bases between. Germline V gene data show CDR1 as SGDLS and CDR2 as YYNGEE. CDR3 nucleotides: TGTGCCAGCAGCCCAGAGGGTACCGAAGCTTTCTTT. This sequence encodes CASSPEGTEAFF.

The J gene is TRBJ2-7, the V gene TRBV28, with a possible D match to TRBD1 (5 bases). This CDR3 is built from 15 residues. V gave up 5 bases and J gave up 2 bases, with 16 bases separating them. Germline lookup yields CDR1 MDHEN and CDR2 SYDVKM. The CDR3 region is CASSVPATGTYEQYF. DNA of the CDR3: TGTGCCAGCAGTGTCCCGGCCACAGGTACCTACGAGCAGTACTTC. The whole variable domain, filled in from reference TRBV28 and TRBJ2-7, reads DVKVTQSSRYLVKRTGEKVFLECVQDMDHENMFWYRQDPGLGLRLIYFSYDVKMKEKGDIPEGYSVSREKKERFSLILESASTNQTSMYLCASSVPATGTYEQYFGPGTRLTVT.

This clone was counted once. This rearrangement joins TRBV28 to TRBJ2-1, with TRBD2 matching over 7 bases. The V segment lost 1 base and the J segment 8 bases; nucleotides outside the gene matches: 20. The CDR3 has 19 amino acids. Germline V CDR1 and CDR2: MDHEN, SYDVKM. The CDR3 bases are TGTGCCAGCAGTTTATTGGGAGGGGCCAGCACTAGAAGTGGCTATGAGCAGTTCTTC. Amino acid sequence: CASSLLGGASTRSGYEQFF.

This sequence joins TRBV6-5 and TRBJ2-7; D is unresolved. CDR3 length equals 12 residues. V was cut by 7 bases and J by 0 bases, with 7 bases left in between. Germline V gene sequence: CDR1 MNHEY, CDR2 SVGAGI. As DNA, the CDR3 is TGTGCCAGCACCCGGAGCTCCTACGAGCAGTACTTC. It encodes CASTRSSYEQYF.

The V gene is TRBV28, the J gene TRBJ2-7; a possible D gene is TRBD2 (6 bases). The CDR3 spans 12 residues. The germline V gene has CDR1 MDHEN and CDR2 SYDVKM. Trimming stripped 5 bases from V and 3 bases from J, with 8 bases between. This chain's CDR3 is CASSMGGYEQYF. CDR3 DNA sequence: TGTGCCAGCAGTATGGGGGGCTACGAGCAGTACTTC.

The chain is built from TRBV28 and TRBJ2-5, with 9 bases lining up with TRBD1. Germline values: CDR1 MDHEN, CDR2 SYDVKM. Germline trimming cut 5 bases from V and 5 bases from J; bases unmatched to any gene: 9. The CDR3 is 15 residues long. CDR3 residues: CASSETGGVKETQYF. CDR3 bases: TGTGCCAGCAGTGAGACAGGGGGGGTGAAGGAGACCCAGTACTTC.

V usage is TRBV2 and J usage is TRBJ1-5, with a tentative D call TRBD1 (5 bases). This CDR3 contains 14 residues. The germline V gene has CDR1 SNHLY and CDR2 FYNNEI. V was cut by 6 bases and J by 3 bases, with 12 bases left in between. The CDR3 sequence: CASRGDSPNQPQHF. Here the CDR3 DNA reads TGTGCCAGCAGGGGGGACTCTCCCAATCAGCCCCAGCATTTT.

In nucleotides, the CDR3 is TGTGCCAGCAGCTTAACCCGACAGAATAAGGACACCATATATTTT. Amino acid sequence: CASSLTRQNKDTIYF. The genes are TRBV11-2 and TRBJ1-3, with D tentatively TRBD1 (5 bases). Germline lookup yields CDR1 SGHAT and CDR2 FQNNGV. Between the trimmed V and J ends, which lost 2 bases and 8 bases, there was a span of 16 bases. The length of the CDR3 is 15 residues.

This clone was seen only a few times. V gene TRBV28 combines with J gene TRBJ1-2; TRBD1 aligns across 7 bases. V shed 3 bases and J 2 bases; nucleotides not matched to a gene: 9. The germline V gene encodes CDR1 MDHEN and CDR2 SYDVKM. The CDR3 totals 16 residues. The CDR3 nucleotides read TGTGCCAGCAGTTTTACGCCCGGGACAGAGAACTATGGCTACACCTTC. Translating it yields CASSFTPGTENYGYTF.

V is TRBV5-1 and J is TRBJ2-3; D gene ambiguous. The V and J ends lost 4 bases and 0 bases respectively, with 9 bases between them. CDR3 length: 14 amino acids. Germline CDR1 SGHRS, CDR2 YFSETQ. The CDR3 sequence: CASSPSTSTDTQYF. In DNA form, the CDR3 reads TGCGCCAGCAGCCCCTCGACTAGCACAGATACGCAGTATTTT.

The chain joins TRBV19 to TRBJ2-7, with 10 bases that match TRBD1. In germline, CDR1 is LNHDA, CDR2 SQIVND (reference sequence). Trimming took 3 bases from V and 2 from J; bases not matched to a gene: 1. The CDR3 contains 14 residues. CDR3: CASSMGTGAYEQYF. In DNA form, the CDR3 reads TGTGCCAGTAGTATGGGGACAGGGGCCTACGAGCAGTACTTC.

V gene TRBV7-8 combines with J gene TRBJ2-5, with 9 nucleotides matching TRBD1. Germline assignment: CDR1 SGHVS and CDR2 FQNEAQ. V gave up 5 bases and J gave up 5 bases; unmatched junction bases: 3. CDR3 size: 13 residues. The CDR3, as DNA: TGTGCCAGCAGCCAGGACAGGGGTGAGACCCAGTACTTC. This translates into CASSQDRGETQYF.

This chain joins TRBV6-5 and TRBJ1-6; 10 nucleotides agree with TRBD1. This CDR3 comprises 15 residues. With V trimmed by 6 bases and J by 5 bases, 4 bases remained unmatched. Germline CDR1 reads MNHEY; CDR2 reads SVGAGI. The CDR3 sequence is CASSFGQGDNSPLHF. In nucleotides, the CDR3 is TGTGCCAGCAGCTTCGGACAGGGGGATAATTCACCCCTCCACTTT.

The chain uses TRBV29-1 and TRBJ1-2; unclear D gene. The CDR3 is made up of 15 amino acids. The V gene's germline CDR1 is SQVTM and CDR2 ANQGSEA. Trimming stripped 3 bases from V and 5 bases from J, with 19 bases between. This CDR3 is CSVDRGWGKGYGYTF. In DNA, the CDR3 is TGCAGCGTTGACCGAGGGTGGGGAAAAGGGTATGGCTACACCTTC. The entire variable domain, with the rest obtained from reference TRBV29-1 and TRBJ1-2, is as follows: SAVISQKPSRDICQRGTSLTIQCQVDSQVTMMFWYRQQPGQSLTLIATANQGSEATYESGFVIDKFPISRPNLTFSTLTVSNMSPEDSSIYLCSVDRGWGKGYGYTFGSGTRLTVV.

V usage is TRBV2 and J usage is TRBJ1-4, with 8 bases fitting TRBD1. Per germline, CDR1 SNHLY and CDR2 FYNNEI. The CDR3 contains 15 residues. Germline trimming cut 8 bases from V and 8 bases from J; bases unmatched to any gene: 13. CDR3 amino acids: CASRGSQGAWEKLFF. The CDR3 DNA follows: TGTGCCAGCCGTGGTTCGCAGGGGGCCTGGGAAAAACTGTTTTTT.

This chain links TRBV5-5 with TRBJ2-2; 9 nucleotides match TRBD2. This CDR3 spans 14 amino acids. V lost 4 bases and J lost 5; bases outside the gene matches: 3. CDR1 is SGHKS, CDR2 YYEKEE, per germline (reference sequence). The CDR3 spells CASSVSGRTGELFF. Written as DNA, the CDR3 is TGTGCCAGCAGCGTTAGCGGGAGAACCGGGGAGCTGTTTTTT.

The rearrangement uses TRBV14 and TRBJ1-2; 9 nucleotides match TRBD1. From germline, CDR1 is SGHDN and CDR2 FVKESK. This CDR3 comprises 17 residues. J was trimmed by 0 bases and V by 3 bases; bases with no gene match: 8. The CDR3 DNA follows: TGTGCCAGCAGCCAGAGGACAGGGGACTATACTAACTATGGCTACACCTTC. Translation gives CASSQRTGDYTNYGYTF.

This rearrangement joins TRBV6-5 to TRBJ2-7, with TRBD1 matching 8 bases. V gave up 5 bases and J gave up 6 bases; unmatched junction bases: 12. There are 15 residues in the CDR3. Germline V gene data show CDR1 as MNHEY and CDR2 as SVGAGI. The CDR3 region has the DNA TGTGCCAGCAGTCCCTCGACAGGGGCTTTAGCCGAGCAGTACTTC. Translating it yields CASSPSTGALAEQYF.

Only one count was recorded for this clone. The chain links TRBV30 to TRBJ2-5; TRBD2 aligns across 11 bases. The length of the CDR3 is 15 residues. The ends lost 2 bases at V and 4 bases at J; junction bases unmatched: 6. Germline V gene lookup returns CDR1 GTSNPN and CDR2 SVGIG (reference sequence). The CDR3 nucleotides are TGTGCCTGGAGTATCCTAGCGGGAGGTGGAGAGACCCAGTACTTC. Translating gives CAWSILAGGGETQYF.

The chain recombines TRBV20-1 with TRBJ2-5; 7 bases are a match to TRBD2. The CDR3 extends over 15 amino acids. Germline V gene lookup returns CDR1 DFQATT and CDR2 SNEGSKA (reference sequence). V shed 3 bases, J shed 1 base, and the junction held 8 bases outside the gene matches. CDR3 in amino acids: CSASSREVIQETQYF. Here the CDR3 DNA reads TGCAGTGCTAGTAGTCGGGAGGTGATCCAAGAGACCCAGTACTTC.

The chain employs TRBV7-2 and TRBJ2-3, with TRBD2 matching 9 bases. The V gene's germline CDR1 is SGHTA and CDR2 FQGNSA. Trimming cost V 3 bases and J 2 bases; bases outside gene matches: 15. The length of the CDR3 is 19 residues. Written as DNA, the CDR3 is TGTGCCAGCAGCTTTCTCCCTCGTTCGGCGGGAGGGAACACAGATACGCAGTATTTT. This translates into CASSFLPRSAGGNTDTQYF. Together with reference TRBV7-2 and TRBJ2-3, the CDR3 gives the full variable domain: GAGVSQSPSNKVTEKGKDVELRCDPISGHTALYWYRQSLGQGLEFLIYFQGNSAPDKSGLPSDRFSAERTGGSVSTLTIQRTQQEDSAVYLCASSFLPRSAGGNTDTQYFGPGTRLTVL.

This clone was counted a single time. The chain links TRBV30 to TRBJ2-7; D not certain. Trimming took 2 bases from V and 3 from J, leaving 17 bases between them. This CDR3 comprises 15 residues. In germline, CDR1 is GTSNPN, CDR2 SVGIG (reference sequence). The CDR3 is CAWSKPSRVIYEQYF. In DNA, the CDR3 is TGTGCCTGGAGTAAGCCCTCCCGGGTGATCTACGAGCAGTACTTC.